The text below deals with one TCR beta chain. This clonotype was recorded at least ten times. Its antigen is still unknown. No base quality values were provided; no much bigger clone lies one nucleotide off. This record belongs to a study of tumor and adjacent non-tumor tissue in lung cancer (dated by TCRdb to the late 2010s). In terms of the full investigation: Patients with adenocarcinoma (12), squamous cell carcinoma (2) and small cell lung cancer (1) were included in the cohort. The approximately 15 enrolled patients, of whom approximately ten were men and 5 were women, were aged about 31 to 80 years and were diagnosed with TNM stage I to III disease. A total of approximately 120,000,000 productive TCRbeta reads were generated by sequencing, corresponding to an average of around 3.8 million reads per sample. Using bulk TCRbeta repertoires from approximately 15 lung cancer patients, the study set lung tumor tissue side by side with matched distant non-tumor lung tissue. More than 25 paired specimens, one tumor and one normal lung sample per patient, were profiled by TCRbeta CDR3 sequencing. Study-level results and caveats: The cohort had only about 14 patients, and the authors noted that larger samples and more detailed clinical data are needed. Significantly higher TCR diversity was found in younger patients, and higher tumor TCR diversity was associated with shorter overall and disease-free survival. Tumor tissue showed significantly higher TCR diversity (inverse Simpson) than normal lung tissue, at roughly 390 vs 170 (P = 0.0075, Mann-Whitney U test). The methods do not name the sequencing platform or mention unique molecular identifiers. In normal lung, the top 100 clones accounted for a significantly larger cumulative share of the repertoire than in tumor tissue. Peripheral blood was not sequenced, so blood TCRbeta repertoires in these lung cancer patients were not examined.

Library method: multiplex PCR. The instrument was an Illumina HiSeq 2500. TCRbeta libraries were constructed through three rounds of nested PCR with primers (Table S4) according to protocols adapted from ARM-PCR. PCR products of 200-500 bp were gel-excised and purified with the QIAquick gel extraction kit before sequencing. The original methods were these. Reads were cleaned with Trimmomatic, merged with FLASH into complete CDR3 sequences, and assigned to V(D)J germline segments with MiTCR. VDJtools was used to compute clonal diversity as the inverse Simpson's index. In-frame sequences lacking a premature stop codon were counted as productive reads. TCRdb cleaned the public reads at Q25 with fastp, built clones with MiXCR and kept in-frame beta chains. A single entry per CDR3 protein holds the most common genes and DNA from its merged rows. These V and J calls are TCRdb output, not the study's own analysis. Counted in this sample were tens of thousands of distinct CDR3 sequences; roughly two thirds of them appeared once. Of the sample, around 17% falls within the top ten clones.

Taken from cysteine to phenylalanine, the CDR3 has 16 residues. The DNA shown is the 48-base CDR3, in frame from base 1. V has 0 bases trimmed and J has 1 base trimmed; junction bases matching no gene number 6. CDR1 and CDR2 are drawn from the germline V gene: SQVTM, ANQGSEA. Bulk unsorted tissue served as the source for RNA extraction, and RNA quality was assessed using a NanoDrop ND-1000 and an Agilent 2100. For the normal lung samples, distant non-tumor tissue was collected more than 3 cm away from the tumor edge. All donors had newly diagnosed lung cancer, had not received prior chemotherapy, and were admitted for thoracic surgery in China between August and November 2014. Patients who had received previous radiotherapy or chemotherapy, or who had another concurrent cancer, were excluded from the study. Pieces of surgical tissue measuring about 1-2 cm3 were kept in RNAlater solution and stored at -80 degrees C until use.

The origin of this receptor is a woman in her thirties or forties with non-small cell lung cancer. The sequence is built from TRBV29-1 and TRBJ2-1, with 7 central nucleotides matching TRBD2. Sequencing was carried out using distant non-tumor lung tissue. The CDR3 loop reads CSVEDQERGSYNEQFF. Here is the DNA: TGCAGCGTTGAAGATCAGGAGCGGGGTTCCTACAATGAGCAGTTCTTC.